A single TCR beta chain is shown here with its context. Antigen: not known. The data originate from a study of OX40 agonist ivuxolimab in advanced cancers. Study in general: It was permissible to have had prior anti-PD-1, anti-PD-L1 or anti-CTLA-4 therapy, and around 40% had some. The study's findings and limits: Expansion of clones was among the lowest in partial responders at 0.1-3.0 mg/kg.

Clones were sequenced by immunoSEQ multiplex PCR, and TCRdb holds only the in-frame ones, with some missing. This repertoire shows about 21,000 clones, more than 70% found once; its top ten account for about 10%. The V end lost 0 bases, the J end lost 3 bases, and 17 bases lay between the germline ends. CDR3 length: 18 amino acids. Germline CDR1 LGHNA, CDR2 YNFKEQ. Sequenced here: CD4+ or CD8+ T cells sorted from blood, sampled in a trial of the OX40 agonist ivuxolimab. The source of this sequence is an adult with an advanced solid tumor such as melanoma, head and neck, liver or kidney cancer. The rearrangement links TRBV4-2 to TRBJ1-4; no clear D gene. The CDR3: CASSQDFFVLEANEKLFF. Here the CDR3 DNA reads TGTGCCAGCAGCCAAGATTTCTTTGTTCTGGAGGCTAATGAAAAACTGTTTTTT.